This TCR beta chain was sequenced in a study of PD-1 blockade in classical Hodgkin lymphoma. Study-level results: The study found complete responders had baseline diversity similar to newly diagnosed patients. At baseline, newly diagnosed patients reportedly showed less TCR diversity than healthy donors. CD4+ TCR diversity, unlike CD8+, rose significantly by C4D1.

Brentuximab vedotin exposure varied, and every patient relapsed after autologous stem cell transplantation. Per the germline V gene, CDR1 is SNHLY and CDR2 is FYNNEI. V dropped 8 bases and J dropped 0 bases, with 9 bases sitting between them. The CDR3 is 13 residues long. Method: immunoSEQ multiplex PCR; TCRdb's copy keeps in-frame clones and lacks some. Of more than 40,000 clones in the sample, almost 90% were seen once. As for this clone: Antigen specificity is unknown.

The sequence derives from a human donor with classical Hodgkin lymphoma. The chain has TRBV2 and TRBJ2-3; D gene unclear. The material sequenced was peripheral blood mononuclear cells (PBMCs), taken at baseline. As DNA, the CDR3 is TGTGCCAGCTGTAGTTTTAGCACAGATACGCAGTATTTT. It specifies CASCSFSTDTQYF.